The source of this T cell receptor beta chain is a study of OX40 agonist ivuxolimab in advanced cancers. Study context: It was permissible to have had prior anti-PD-1, anti-PD-L1 or anti-CTLA-4 therapy, and under 45% had some.

Repertoires were generated with immunoSEQ multiplex PCR, while TCRdb's copy carries only in-frame clones and drops some. The table lists around 43,000 clones, approximately 86% of them singletons, with 9% to 14% in the top ten. By share of the sample, this clone is medium-sized (0.01 to 0.1%). V was clipped by 4 bases and J by 2 bases; unmatched bases: 6. CDR1 GTSNPN and CDR2 SVGIG come from the germline V gene (reference sequence). The CDR3 consists of 14 residues. Here the sequenced sample was CD4+ or CD8+ T cells sorted from blood, taken in a trial of the OX40 agonist ivuxolimab. The rearrangement joins TRBV30 to TRBJ1-1, with 8 nucleotides matching TRBD1. This TCR was sampled from an adult with an advanced solid tumor such as melanoma, head and neck, liver or kidney cancer. The CDR3 here is CAWKRDRLNTEAFF. The CDR3 DNA reads as TGTGCCTGGAAAAGGGACAGGCTTAACACTGAAGCTTTCTTT.